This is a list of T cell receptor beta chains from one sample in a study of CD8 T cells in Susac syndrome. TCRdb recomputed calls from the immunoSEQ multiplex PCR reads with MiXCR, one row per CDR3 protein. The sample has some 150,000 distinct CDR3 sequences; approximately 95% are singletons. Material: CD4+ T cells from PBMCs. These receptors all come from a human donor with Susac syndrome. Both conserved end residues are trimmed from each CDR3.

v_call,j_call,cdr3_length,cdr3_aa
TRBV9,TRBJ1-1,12,ASSLEGGNTEAF
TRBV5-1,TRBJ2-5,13,ASSLAGGVQETQY
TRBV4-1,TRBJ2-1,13,ASSQVTASYNEQF
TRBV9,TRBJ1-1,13,ASSTRTGLGTEAF
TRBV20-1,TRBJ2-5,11,SASNAFQETQY
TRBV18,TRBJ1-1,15,ASHLANTGAQGAEAF
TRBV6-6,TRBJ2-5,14,ASSYPGQGSQETQY
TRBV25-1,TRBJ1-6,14,ASSERVGTPNSPLH
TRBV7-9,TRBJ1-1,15,ASSLVAGGGLNTEAF
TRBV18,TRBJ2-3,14,ASSPNLQGAADTQY
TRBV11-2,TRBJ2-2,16,ASSHSFRQGANTGELF
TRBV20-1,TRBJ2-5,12,SAVGLAGDKTQY
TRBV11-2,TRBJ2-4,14,ASSSGSSMGKNIQY
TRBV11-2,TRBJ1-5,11,ASSLRADQPQH
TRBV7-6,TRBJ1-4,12,ASSLDTGNEKLF
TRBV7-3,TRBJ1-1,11,ASSTTVNTEAF
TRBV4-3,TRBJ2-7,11,ASSPELSYEQY
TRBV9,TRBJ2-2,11,ASSVLEGGELF
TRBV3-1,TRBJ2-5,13,ASNEGGGPQETQY
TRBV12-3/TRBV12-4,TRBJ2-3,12,ASSNRYPTDTQY
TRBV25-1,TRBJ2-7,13,ASSAPGSSSYEQY
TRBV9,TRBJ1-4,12,ASSTGTGGEKLF
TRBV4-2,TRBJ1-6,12,ASSQVGTDQPLH
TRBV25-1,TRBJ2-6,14,ASSDPANSGANVLT
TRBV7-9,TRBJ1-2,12,ASSLVLGSEGYT
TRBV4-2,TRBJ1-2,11,ASSQDNSYGYT
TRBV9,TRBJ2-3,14,ASSPGTSGATDTQY
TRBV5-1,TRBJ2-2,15,ASSLVGLATSPGELF
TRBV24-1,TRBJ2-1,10,ASPLGGNEQF
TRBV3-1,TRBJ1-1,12,ASSPEVGHTEAF
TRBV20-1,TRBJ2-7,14,SARAGLAGGLAEQY
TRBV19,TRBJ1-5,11,ASSLGREMPQH
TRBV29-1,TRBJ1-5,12,SVEWAGGNQPQH
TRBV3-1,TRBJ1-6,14,ASSNSPRTGEVPLH
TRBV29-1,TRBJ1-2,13,SVVTGRQRGNGYT
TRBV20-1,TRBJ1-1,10,SARWTDTEAF
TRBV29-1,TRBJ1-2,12,SVGQGVAGYGYT
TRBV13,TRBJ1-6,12,ASSFSGSNSPLH
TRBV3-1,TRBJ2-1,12,ASSQGLGWNEQF
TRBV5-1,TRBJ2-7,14,ASSSGLAGGTYEQY
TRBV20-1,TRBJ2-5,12,SATRGEGKETQY
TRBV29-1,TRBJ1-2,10,SEGARNYGYT
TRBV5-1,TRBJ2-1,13,ASSLDGTGYDEQF
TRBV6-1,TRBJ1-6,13,ASSEGSQGNSPLH
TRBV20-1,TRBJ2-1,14,SASLPTSTSYNEQF
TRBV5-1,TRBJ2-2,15,ASSLAGQGYNTGELF
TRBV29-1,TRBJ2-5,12,SPIRRGGRETQY
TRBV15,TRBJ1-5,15,ATSRETGRRGSQPQH
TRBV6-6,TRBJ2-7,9,ASQQGYEQY
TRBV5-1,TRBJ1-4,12,ASSLTGFNEKLF
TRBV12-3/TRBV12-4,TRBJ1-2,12,ASSRSAGNYGYT
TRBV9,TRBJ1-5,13,ASSVGIAENQPQH
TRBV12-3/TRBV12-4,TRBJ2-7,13,ASSAGIRDSYEQY
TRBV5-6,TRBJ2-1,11,ASSNTGGREQF
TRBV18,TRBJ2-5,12,ASSPGGGRETQY
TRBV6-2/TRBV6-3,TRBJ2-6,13,ASSYTGAGANVLT
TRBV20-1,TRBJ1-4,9,SAPANEKLF
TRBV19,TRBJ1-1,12,ATRTPRTGTEAF
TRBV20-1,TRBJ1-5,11,SASFNSNQPQH
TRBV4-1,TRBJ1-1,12,ASSIGTMNTEAF